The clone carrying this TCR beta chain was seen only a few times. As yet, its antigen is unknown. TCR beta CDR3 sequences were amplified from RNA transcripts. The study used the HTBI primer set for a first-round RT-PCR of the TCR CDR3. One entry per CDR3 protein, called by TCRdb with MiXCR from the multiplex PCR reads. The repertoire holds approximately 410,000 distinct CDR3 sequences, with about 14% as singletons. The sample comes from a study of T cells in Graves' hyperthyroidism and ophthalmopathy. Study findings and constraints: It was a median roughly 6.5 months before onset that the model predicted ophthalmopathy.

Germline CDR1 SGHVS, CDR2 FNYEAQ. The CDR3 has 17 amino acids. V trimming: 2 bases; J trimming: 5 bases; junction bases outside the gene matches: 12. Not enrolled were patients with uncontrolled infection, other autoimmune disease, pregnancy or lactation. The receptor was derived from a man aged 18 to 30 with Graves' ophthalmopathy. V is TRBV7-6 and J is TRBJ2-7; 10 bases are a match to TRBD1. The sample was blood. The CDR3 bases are TGTGCCAGCAGCTTATCTTTTAAGGGACAGGGGCGGCACGAGCAGTACTTC. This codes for CASSLSFKGQGRHEQYF.